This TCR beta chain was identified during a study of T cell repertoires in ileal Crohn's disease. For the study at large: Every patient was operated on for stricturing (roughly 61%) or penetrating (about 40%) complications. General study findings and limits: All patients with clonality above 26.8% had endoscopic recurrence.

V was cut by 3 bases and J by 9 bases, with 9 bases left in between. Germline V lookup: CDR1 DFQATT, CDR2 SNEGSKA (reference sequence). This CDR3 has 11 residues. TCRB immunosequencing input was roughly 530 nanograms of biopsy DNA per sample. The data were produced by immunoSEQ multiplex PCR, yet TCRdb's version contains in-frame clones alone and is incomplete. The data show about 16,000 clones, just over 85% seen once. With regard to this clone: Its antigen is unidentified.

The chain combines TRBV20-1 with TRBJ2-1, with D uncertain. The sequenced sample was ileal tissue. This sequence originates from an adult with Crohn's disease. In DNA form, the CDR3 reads TGCAGTGCTAGGGGTGACTCTGAGCAGTTCTTC. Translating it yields CSARGDSEQFF.